This passage covers 32 T cell receptor beta chains from one sample sequenced in a study of T cell responses to AZD1222 COVID-19 vaccine. Produced via immunoSEQ multiplex PCR; TCRdb's table is partial and in-frame only. The table includes 150,000 to 200,000 clones, roughly 92% detected once. This sample comprised peripheral blood, obtained 28 days after the second AZD1222 dose. The receptor source for this set is an adult who received the AZD1222 COVID-19 vaccine.

The chain has TRBV28 and TRBJ2-4; TRBD2 is a possible D gene (5 bases). The CDR3 is 12 residues long. The V gene lost 4 bases and the J gene lost 9 bases, with 10 bases spanning the gap. Per germline, CDR1 MDHEN and CDR2 SYDVKM. The CDR3 DNA follows: TGTGCCAGCAGTTGGTTGGCGGGCATTCAGTACTTC. The encoded protein is CASSWLAGIQYF. Variable domain in full (rest from reference TRBV28 and TRBJ2-4): DVKVTQSSRYLVKRTGEKVFLECVQDMDHENMFWYRQDPGLGLRLIYFSYDVKMKEKGDIPEGYSVSREKKERFSLILESASTNQTSMYLCASSWLAGIQYFGAGTRLSVL.

The chain is built from TRBV27 and TRBJ2-1; 7 positions agree with TRBD1. The germline V gene has CDR1 MNHEY and CDR2 SMNVEV (reference sequence). The CDR3 contains 13 residues. CDR3 sequence (DNA): TGTACGTGTGGGGACAGCTCCTACAATGAGCAGTTCTTC. Protein sequence: CTCGDSSYNEQFF.

The chain employs TRBV28 and TRBJ1-3, with 7 bases lining up with TRBD1. This CDR3 region has 14 residues. V was clipped by 6 bases and J by 2 bases; unmatched bases: 4. Germline V gene lookup returns CDR1 MDHEN and CDR2 SYDVKM. The CDR3 reads CASRQGMAGNTIYF. In nucleotides, the CDR3 is TGTGCCAGCAGACAGGGGATGGCTGGAAACACCATATATTTT.

This chain connects TRBV9 to TRBJ2-7, with 8 bases that match TRBD1. The V segment lost 3 bases and the J segment 5 bases; nucleotides outside the gene matches: 10. The germline V gene encodes CDR1 SGDLS and CDR2 YYNGEE. There are 15 residues in the CDR3. The CDR3 bases are TGTGCCAGCAGCGGGGGACAGGCGGGATCCCACGAGCAGTACTTC. It encodes CASSGGQAGSHEQYF.

The chain uses TRBV5-4 and TRBJ2-3; no reliable D call. V dropped 2 bases and J dropped 4 bases, with 11 bases sitting between them. Germline lookup yields CDR1 SGHNT and CDR2 YYREEE (reference sequence). CDR3 length: 14 residues. The CDR3 nucleotides are TGTGCCAGCAGCTTAATCTCCATCCCAGATACGCAGTATTTT. Protein: CASSLISIPDTQYF.

The CDR3 protein is CASSPVSSGYGYTF. The CDR3, as DNA: TGTGCCAGCAGTCCCGTATCCTCGGGCTATGGCTACACCTTC. This rearrangement joins TRBV28 to TRBJ1-2; D unclear. Between the trimmed V and J ends, which lost 5 bases and 4 bases, there was a span of 14 bases. Germline V gives CDR1 MDHEN, CDR2 SYDVKM. The CDR3 runs 14 residues.

This clone was seen a few times. This chain connects TRBV10-3 to TRBJ2-1, with D possibly matching TRBD2 (5 bases). The germline V gene encodes CDR1 ENHRY and CDR2 SYGVKD. Trimming stripped 2 bases from V and 5 bases from J, with 19 bases between. This CDR3 is 17 amino acids long. CDR3 DNA sequence: TGTGCCATCAGTGAGGCTGCGGGTCGGCCCGGGAACAATGAGCAGTTCTTC. It yields the protein CAISEAAGRPGNNEQFF.

This clone has only one observation. In DNA form, the CDR3 reads TGTGCCACCAGCACCGACAGGGTGTGGCAGCCCCAGCATTTT. Its translation is CATSTDRVWQPQHF. This chain links TRBV15 with TRBJ1-5; 7 bases are a match to TRBD1. The CDR3 runs to 14 residues. J lost 7 bases, V lost 4 bases, and 7 bases had no gene match. Germline V gene lookup returns CDR1 LNHNV and CDR2 YYDKDF (reference sequence).

This chain uses TRBV30 with TRBJ1-2, with 7 positions matching TRBD1. The V and J ends lost 2 bases and 8 bases, in that order; junction bases with no gene match: 11. The V gene's germline CDR1 is GTSNPN and CDR2 SVGIG (reference sequence). This CDR3 is 14 amino acids long. CDR3 region: CAWSLRRQGRGYTF. The CDR3 nucleotides read TGTGCCTGGAGTTTGAGGAGACAGGGCAGGGGCTACACCTTC.

The chain couples TRBV5-1 to TRBJ1-6, with D hard to call. Germline V gene data show CDR1 as SGHRS and CDR2 as YFSETQ. CDR3 size: 16 residues. Trimming removed 0 bases at V and 2 bases at J, with 9 bases between. CDR3 coding DNA: TGCGCCAGCAGCTTGGAATGGAGGACCTATAATTCACCCCTCCACTTT. Protein: CASSLEWRTYNSPLHF.

This chain joins TRBV3-1 (or the pseudogene TRBV3-2) and TRBJ1-3; D gene unclear. The CDR3 has 15 amino acids. Germline V gene sequence: CDR1 LGHDT, CDR2 YNNKEL (reference sequence). The V gene lost 9 bases and the J gene lost 0 bases, with 15 bases spanning the gap. The CDR3 region has the DNA TGTGCCAGTGGACGGGTAACCCCCTCTGGAAACACCATATATTTT. The encoded protein is CASGRVTPSGNTIYF.

This chain uses TRBV30 with TRBJ1-5, with TRBD1 as a possible D gene (6 bases). The CDR3 has 14 residues. Germline V gene data show CDR1 as GTSNPN and CDR2 as SVGIG (reference sequence). With 4 bases removed from V and 6 bases from J, the gap between germline ends came to 16 bases. CDR3 nucleotides: TGTGCCTGGACTCCCAACAGGGTAGCTCAGCCCCAGCATTTT. This codes for CAWTPNRVAQPQHF.

The chain combines TRBV7-2 with TRBJ2-6, with 10 bases lining up with TRBD1. The CDR3 contains 19 residues. Looked up from germline, CDR1 is SGHTA and CDR2 is FQGNSA. J lost 3 bases, V lost 4 bases, and 12 bases had no gene match. For the CDR3, the DNA is TGTGCCAGCAGCTCTCAAAGGGGGACAGGGGTGCGTGGGGCCAACGTCCTGACTTTC. Encoded protein: CASSSQRGTGVRGANVLTF.

The chain combines TRBV19 with TRBJ2-7; D tentatively reads TRBD1 or TRBD2 (5 bases each). V gave up 11 bases and J gave up 5 bases, with 19 bases separating them. The germline V gene encodes CDR1 LNHDA and CDR2 SQIVND (reference sequence). This CDR3 contains 13 residues. The CDR3 loop is CASQGGLYDEQYF. CDR3 DNA: TGTGCCTCCCAGGGCGGACTGTATGACGAGCAGTACTTC.

This clone was recorded only once. The chain links TRBV19 to TRBJ2-3; TRBD2 matches 11 bases. The CDR3 is 16 amino acids. Trimming at V came to 1 base and at J to 5 bases, leaving 5 bases not matched to a gene. From germline, CDR1 is LNHDA and CDR2 SQIVND (reference sequence). The CDR3 DNA sequence: TGTGCCAGTAGTATAGCAACTAGCGGGGGCCGAGATACGCAGTATTTT. It is translated as CASSIATSGGRDTQYF.

The rearrangement links TRBV7-2 to TRBJ1-3, with 7 bases matching TRBD1. The V gene's germline CDR1 is SGHTA and CDR2 FQGNSA. The CDR3 loop spans 16 amino acids. V trimming: 2 bases; J trimming: 2 bases; junction bases outside the gene matches: 6. The DNA of the CDR3 is TGTGCCAGCAGCTTACGACAGGGCCATCCTGGAAACACCATATATTTT. This encodes CASSLRQGHPGNTIYF.

The J gene is TRBJ2-2, the V gene TRBV7-8, with 10 positions matching TRBD2. This CDR3 is built from 16 residues. V dropped 1 base and J dropped 5; count of bases not matched to a gene: 4. CDR1 is SGHVS, CDR2 FQNEAQ, per germline. The CDR3 DNA reads TGTGCCAGCAGCTTAGAGGCTAGCGGGAGTACCGGGGAGCTGTTTTTT. Residues: CASSLEASGSTGELFF.

This clone has just one count. This sequence joins TRBV2 and TRBJ1-5, with 9 bases fitting TRBD1. CDR1 and CDR2 from the germline V gene are SNHLY and FYNNEI. The CDR3 runs to 15 residues. The V gene end was trimmed by 6 bases and the J gene end by 6 bases; junction bases not matched to a gene: 9. CDR3 DNA sequence: TGTGCCAGCAGCTTGGGAGGACAGGGGCTTCAGCCCCAGCATTTT. Translation gives CASSLGGQGLQPQHF.

The CDR3 here is CASSELNSPLHF. For the CDR3, the DNA is TGTGCCAGCAGTGAATTGAATTCACCCCTCCACTTT. The chain has TRBV6-1 and TRBJ1-6; D remains ambiguous. The germline V and J ends were trimmed by 2 bases and 7 bases, with 3 bases remaining between them. CDR1 and CDR2 (germline): MNHNS, SASEGT. The CDR3 loop spans 12 amino acids.

The V call is TRBV9, the J call TRBJ1-6, with D tentatively TRBD1 (6 bases). Germline V gene data show CDR1 as SGDLS and CDR2 as YYNGEE. The V gene lost 1 base and the J gene lost 12 bases, with 17 bases spanning the gap. This CDR3 comprises 15 residues. Written as DNA, the CDR3 is TGTGCCAGCAGCGTAACGGGACAATGGGGTGAACCCCTCCACTTT. Translating it yields CASSVTGQWGEPLHF. Full variable domain (rest looked up from reference TRBV9 and TRBJ1-6): DSGVTQTPKHLITATGQRVTLRCSPRSGDLSVYWYQQSLDQGLQFLIQYYNGEERAKGNILERFSAQQFPDLHSELNLSSLELGDSALYFCASSVTGQWGEPLHFGNGTRLTVT.

The gene calls are TRBV5-1 and TRBJ2-6, with TRBD1 as a possible D gene (6 bases). The CDR3 totals 18 residues. Germline V gene lookup returns CDR1 SGHRS and CDR2 YFSETQ. Deletions cut 6 bases from V and 0 bases from J, with 19 bases between. The CDR3 nucleotides are TGCGCCAGCAATTATGGAAACAGGGTCGTCTCTGGGGCCAACGTCCTGACTTTC. Its protein product is CASNYGNRVVSGANVLTF.

V is TRBV12-3 or TRBV12-4 and J is TRBJ2-1; a weak D match, TRBD2 (5 bases). This CDR3 has 11 residues. Trimming took off 5 bases at V and 11 bases at J, with 10 bases between the two ends. In DNA, the CDR3 is TGTGCCAGCAGTGTGGGAGTCCAGCAGTTCTTC. It encodes CASSVGVQQFF.

The chain employs TRBV6-4 and TRBJ2-7; no definite D call. The CDR3 is made up of 13 amino acids. The V end was cut by 5 bases, the J end by 3 bases, with 11 bases between. The germline CDR1 and CDR2 sequences are MRHNA and SNTAGT. The CDR3 DNA is TGTGCCAGCAGTATAGAGGTGGGCTACGAGCAGTACTTC. Translating it yields CASSIEVGYEQYF.

This clone was seen once. V is TRBV7-9 and J is TRBJ2-1; D may be TRBD2 (6 bases). The CDR3 is 12 residues long. The germline CDR1 and CDR2 sequences are SEHNR and FQNEAQ (reference sequence). The V end lost 7 bases, the J end lost 10 bases, and 14 bases lay between the germline ends. CDR3 bases: TGTGCCAGCACCCTGTCCGCGGGGGAGCAGTTCTTC. It translates to CASTLSAGEQFF.

This chain uses TRBV11-2 with TRBJ1-4; no clear D. The germline V gene has CDR1 SGHAT and CDR2 FQNNGV. V was shortened by 5 bases and J by 3 bases, with 10 bases between the two germline ends. The CDR3 loop spans 14 amino acids. CDR3 sequence: CASSRGRPNEKLFF. CDR3 sequence (DNA): TGTGCCAGCAGCCGCGGACGGCCTAATGAAAAACTGTTTTTT.

The table lists this clone with a few counts. CDR3 nucleotides: TGTGCCAGCAGTTACTCGGGGGCACATAATGAGCAGTTCTTC. Its translation: CASSYSGAHNEQFF. This chain uses TRBV6-2 or TRBV6-3 with TRBJ2-1; a weak D match, TRBD1 (6 bases). There are 14 residues in the CDR3. V dropped 0 bases and J dropped 7 bases, with 10 bases sitting between them. Per germline, CDR1 MNHEY and CDR2 SVGEGT.

The chain recombines TRBV19 with TRBJ2-5, with a possible D match to TRBD2 (6 bases). The germline V gene encodes CDR1 LNHDA and CDR2 SQIVND (reference sequence). V lost 5 bases to trimming and J lost 3 bases, with 16 bases between them. The CDR3 has 15 amino acids. CDR3 amino acids: CASSPAGRGEETQYF. For the CDR3, the DNA is TGTGCCAGTAGTCCGGCGGGACGGGGTGAAGAGACCCAGTACTTC.

CDR3 protein: CASSDLGAGNWNGYTF. For the CDR3, the DNA is TGTGCCAGTAGTGATTTGGGGGCCGGTAATTGGAATGGCTACACCTTC. The genes are TRBV19 and TRBJ1-2, with TRBD1 as a possible D gene (6 bases). CDR1 LNHDA and CDR2 SQIVND come from the germline V gene (reference sequence). This CDR3 contains 16 residues. Trimming cost V 5 bases and J 6 bases, with 22 bases left between them.

The V call is TRBV5-5, the J call TRBJ2-7; 12 bases line up with TRBD1. J gave up 6 bases and V 3 bases, and 4 bases lay outside the gene matches. The CDR3 is made up of 14 amino acids. Per the germline V gene, CDR1 is SGHKS and CDR2 is YYEKEE (reference sequence). The CDR3 nucleotides are TGTGCCAGCAGCTCGGGACAGGGGGCAGGCGAGCAGTACTTC. Its protein is CASSSGQGAGEQYF.

The chain carries TRBV28 and TRBJ1-2; D not certain. Germline CDR1 MDHEN, CDR2 SYDVKM. The germline V and J ends were trimmed by 5 bases and 4 bases, with 17 bases remaining between them. The CDR3 spans 15 residues. CDR3 in DNA: TGTGCCAGCAGTCCGACTGGGGAGGGCAGCTATGGCTACACCTTC. This codes for CASSPTGEGSYGYTF.

The CDR3 loop is CASSQDLAWGLSYEQYF. The CDR3 DNA reads as TGTGCCAGCAGCCAAGATCTGGCTTGGGGGCTCTCCTACGAGCAGTACTTC. The V gene is TRBV3-1 (or the pseudogene TRBV3-2), the J gene TRBJ2-7; possible D gene TRBD1, 6 bases. V was trimmed by 0 bases and J by 0 bases, leaving 15 bases between them. The V gene's germline CDR1 is LGHDT and CDR2 YNNKEL (reference sequence). This CDR3 region has 17 residues.

The chain employs TRBV2 and TRBJ1-1; no reliable D call. CDR3 length: 11 residues. V was trimmed by 6 bases and J by 8 bases, leaving 10 bases between them. The germline gives CDR1 SNHLY, CDR2 FYNNEI. CDR3 DNA: TGTGCCAGCAGAAAAAGGGTCGAAGCTTTCTTT. This gives the protein CASRKRVEAFF. Using reference TRBV2 and TRBJ1-1 for the parts outside the CDR3, the full variable domain is EPEVTQTPSHQVTQMGQEVILRCVPISNHLYFYWYRQILGQKVEFLVSFYNNEISEKSEIFDDQFSVERPDGSNFTLKIRSTKLEDSAMYFCASRKRVEAFFGQGTRLTVV.